The clone carrying this T cell receptor (beta chain) has only a few counts. The entry originates in a study of cytomegalovirus exposure and HLA in healthy donors. Libraries were prepared by immunoSEQ multiplex PCR; TCRdb keeps only in-frame clonotypes and omits some of them. This table holds 250,000 to 350,000 clones, 87% found once. V dropped 5 bases and J dropped 5 bases, with 9 bases sitting between them. Germline lookup yields CDR1 DFQATT and CDR2 SNEGSKA (reference sequence). The CDR3 covers 11 residues. This clonotype originated in a woman aged 25 to 39 in good health and CMV-seropositive. The rearrangement joins TRBV20-1 to TRBJ1-2; D gene unclear. Sequenced: PBMCs. This CDR3 is CSASRVYGYTF. In DNA form, the CDR3 reads TGCAGTGCTTCACGGGTGTATGGCTACACCTTC.